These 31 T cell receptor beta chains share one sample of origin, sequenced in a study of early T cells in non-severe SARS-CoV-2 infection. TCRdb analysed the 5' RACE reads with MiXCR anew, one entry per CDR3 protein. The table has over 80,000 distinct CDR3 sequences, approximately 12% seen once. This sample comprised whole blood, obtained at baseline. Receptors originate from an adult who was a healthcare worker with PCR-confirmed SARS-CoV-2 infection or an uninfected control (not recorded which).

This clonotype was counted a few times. CDR3 nucleotide sequence: TGTGCCAGCAGCCCGCGACAGGCTGTTGATACGCAGTATTTT. This sequence encodes CASSPRQAVDTQYF. The chain combines TRBV7-2 with TRBJ2-3, with D possibly being TRBD1 (6 bases). V was pared by 5 bases and J by 6 bases, with 15 bases between. The CDR3 is 14 residues long. Germline V CDR1 and CDR2: SGHTA, FQGNSA.

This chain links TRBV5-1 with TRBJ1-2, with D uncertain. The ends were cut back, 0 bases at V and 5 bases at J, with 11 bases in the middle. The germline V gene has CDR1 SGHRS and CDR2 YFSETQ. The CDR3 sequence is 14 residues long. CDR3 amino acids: CASSLDDTLYGYTF. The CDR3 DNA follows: TGCGCCAGCAGCTTGGATGACACCTTGTATGGCTACACCTTC.

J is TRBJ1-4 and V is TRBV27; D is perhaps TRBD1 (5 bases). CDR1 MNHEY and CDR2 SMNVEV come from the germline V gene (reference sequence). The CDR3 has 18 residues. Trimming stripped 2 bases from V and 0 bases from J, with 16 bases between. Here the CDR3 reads CASSLRRTTGATNEKLFF. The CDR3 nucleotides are TGTGCCAGCAGTTTAAGGAGAACAACAGGCGCAACTAATGAAAAACTGTTTTTT.

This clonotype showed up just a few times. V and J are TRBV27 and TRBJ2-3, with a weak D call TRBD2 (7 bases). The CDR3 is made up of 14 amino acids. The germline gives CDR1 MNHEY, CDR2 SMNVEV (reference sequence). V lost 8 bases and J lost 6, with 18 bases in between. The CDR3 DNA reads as TGTGCCAGCTCTTACACAGGGAGGGAGGATACGCAGTATTTT. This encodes CASSYTGREDTQYF.

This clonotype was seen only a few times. The CDR3 DNA sequence: TGCAGTGCTAGAGCCTCCGGGACAGGGTCCACTGAAGCTTTCTTT. Protein product: CSARASGTGSTEAFF. The rearrangement uses TRBV20-1 and TRBJ1-1, with TRBD1 identical over 9 bases. Germline assignment: CDR1 DFQATT and CDR2 SNEGSKA (reference sequence). The CDR3 spans 15 residues. J was trimmed by 4 bases and V by 1 base; bases with no gene match: 7.

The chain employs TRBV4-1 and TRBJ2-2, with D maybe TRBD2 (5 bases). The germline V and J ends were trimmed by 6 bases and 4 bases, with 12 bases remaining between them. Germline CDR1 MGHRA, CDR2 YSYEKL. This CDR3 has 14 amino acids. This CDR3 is CASSLDGLTGELFF. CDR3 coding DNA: TGCGCCAGCAGTCTCGACGGACTCACCGGGGAGCTGTTTTTT.

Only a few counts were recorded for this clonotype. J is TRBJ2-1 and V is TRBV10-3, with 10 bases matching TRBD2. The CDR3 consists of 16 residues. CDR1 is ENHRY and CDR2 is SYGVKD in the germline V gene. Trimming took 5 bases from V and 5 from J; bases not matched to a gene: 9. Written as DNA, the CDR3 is TGTGCCATCAGTCCTACGAGGACTAGCGGACACAATGAGCAGTTCTTC. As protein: CAISPTRTSGHNEQFF.

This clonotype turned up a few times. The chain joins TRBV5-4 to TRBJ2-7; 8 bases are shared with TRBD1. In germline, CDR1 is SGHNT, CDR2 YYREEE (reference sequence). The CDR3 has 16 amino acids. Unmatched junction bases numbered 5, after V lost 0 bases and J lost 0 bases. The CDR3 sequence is CASSLGTGWSSYEQYF. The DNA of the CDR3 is TGTGCCAGCAGCTTGGGGACAGGGTGGTCCTCCTACGAGCAGTACTTC.

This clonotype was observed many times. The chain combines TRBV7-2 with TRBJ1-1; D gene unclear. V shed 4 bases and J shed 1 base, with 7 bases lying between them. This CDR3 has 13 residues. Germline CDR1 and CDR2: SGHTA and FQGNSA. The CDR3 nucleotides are TGTGCCAGCAGCTCTCCCGGGAACACTGAAGCTTTCTTT. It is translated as CASSSPGNTEAFF.

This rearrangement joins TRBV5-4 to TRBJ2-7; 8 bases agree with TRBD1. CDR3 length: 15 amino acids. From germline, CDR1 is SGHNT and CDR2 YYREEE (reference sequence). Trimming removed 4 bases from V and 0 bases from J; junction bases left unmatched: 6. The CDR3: CASSPRTGSSYEQYF. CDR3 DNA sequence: TGTGCCAGCAGCCCGAGGACAGGGTCCTCCTACGAGCAGTACTTC.

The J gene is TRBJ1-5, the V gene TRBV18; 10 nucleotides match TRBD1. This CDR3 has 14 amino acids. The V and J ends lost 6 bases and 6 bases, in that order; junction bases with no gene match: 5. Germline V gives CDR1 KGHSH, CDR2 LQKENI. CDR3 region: CASSETGGIQPQHF. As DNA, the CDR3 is TGTGCCAGCTCCGAGACAGGGGGCATTCAGCCCCAGCATTTT.

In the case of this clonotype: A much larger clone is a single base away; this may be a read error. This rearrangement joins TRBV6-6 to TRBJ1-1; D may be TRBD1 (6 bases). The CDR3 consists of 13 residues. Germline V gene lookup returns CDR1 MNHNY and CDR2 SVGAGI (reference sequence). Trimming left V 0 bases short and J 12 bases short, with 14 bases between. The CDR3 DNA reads TGTGCCAGCAGTTACTCTAGGACAGAGAGAACTTTCTTT. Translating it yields CASSYSRTERTFF.

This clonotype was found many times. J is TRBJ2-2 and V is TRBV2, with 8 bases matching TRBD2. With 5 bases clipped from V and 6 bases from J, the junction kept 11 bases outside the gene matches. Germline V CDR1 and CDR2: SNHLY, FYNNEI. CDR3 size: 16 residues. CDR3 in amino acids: CASSRGRTGEAGELFF. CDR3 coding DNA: TGTGCCAGCAGTCGCGGGAGGACGGGGGAGGCCGGGGAGCTGTTTTTT.

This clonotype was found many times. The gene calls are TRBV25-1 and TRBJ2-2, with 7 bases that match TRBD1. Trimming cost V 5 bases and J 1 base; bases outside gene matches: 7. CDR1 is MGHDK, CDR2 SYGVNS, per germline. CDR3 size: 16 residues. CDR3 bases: TGTGCCAGCAGTCTGACAGGGAACTTGAACACCGGGGAGCTGTTTTTT. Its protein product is CASSLTGNLNTGELFF.

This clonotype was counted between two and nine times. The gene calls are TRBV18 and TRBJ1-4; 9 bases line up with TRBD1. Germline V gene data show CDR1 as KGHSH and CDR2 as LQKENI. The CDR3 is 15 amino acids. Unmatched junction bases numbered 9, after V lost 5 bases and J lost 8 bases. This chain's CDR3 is CASSTAGTGIEKLFF. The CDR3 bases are TGTGCCAGCTCAACAGCCGGGACAGGGATCGAAAAACTGTTTTTT.

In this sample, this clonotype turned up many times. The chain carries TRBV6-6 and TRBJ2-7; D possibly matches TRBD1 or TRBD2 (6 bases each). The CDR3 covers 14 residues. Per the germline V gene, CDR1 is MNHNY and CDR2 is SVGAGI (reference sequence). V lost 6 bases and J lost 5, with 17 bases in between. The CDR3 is CASRSLGGRNEQYF. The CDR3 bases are TGTGCCAGCAGAAGCCTGGGGGGCAGGAACGAGCAGTACTTC.

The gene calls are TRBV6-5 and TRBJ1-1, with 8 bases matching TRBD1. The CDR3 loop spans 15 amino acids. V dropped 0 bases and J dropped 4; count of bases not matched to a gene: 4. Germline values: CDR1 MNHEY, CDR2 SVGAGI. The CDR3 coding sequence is TGTGCCAGCAGTTACTCGACAGGGGTTGTCACTGAAGCTTTCTTT. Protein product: CASSYSTGVVTEAFF.

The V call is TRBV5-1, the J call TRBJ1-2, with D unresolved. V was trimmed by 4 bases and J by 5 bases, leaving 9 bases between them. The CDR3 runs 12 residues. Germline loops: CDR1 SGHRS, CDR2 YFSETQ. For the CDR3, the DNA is TGCGCCAGCAGCGAAGATACGTATGGCTACACCTTC. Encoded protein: CASSEDTYGYTF.

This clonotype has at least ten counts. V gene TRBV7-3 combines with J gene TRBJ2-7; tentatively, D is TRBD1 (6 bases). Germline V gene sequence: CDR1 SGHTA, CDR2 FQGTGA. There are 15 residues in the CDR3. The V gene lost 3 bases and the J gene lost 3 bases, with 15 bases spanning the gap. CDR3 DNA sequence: TGTGCCAGCAGCTTCTCGGGCGGCAGGGGCTACGAGCAGTACTTC. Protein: CASSFSGGRGYEQYF.

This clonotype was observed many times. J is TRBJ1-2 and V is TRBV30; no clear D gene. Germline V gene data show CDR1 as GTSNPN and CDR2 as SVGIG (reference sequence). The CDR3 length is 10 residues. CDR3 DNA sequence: TGTGCACTTGAAAGCTATGGCTACACCTTC. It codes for CALESYGYTF.

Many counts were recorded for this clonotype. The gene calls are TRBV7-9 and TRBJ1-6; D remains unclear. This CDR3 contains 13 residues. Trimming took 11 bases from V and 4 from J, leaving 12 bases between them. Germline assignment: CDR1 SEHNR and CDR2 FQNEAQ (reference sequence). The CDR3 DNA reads TGTGCCCCCTATAGACGGTATAATTCACCCCTCCACTTT. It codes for CAPYRRYNSPLHF.

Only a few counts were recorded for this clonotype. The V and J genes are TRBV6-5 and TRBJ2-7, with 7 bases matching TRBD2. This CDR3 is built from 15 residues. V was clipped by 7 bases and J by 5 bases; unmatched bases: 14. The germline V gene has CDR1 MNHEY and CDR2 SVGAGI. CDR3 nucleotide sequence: TGTGCCAGCAAGAATGGCGGGGGAGGGCGCGACGAGCAGTACTTC. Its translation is CASKNGGGGRDEQYF.

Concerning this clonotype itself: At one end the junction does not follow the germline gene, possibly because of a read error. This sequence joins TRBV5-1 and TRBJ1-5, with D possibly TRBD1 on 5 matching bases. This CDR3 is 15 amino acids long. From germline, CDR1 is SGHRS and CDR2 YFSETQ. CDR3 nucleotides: TGCGCCAACAGCTTGGCCGGGGGAGAGGCACAGCCCCAGCATTTT. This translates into CANSLAGGEAQPQHF.

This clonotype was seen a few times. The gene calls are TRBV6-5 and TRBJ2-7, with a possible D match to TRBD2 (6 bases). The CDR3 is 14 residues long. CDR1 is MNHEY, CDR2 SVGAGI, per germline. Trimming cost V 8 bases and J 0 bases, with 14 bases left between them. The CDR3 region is CASGTPRSSYEQYF. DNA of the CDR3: TGTGCCAGCGGGACTCCAAGGAGCTCCTACGAGCAGTACTTC.

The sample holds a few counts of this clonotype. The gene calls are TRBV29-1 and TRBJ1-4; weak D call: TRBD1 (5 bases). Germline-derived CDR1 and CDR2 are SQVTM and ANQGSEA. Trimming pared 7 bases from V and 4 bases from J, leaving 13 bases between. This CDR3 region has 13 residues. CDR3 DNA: TGCAGCGCCCGTATGACAGATAATGAAAAACTGTTTTTT. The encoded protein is CSARMTDNEKLFF.

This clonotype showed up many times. CDR3 in DNA: TGCAGTGCTAGAGCCCTTAGCGGGACCGTCACAGATACGCAGTATTTT. Amino acids: CSARALSGTVTDTQYF. The rearrangement joins TRBV20-1 to TRBJ2-3; TRBD2 matches 8 bases. The J segment lost 2 bases and the V segment lost 1 base, leaving 8 bases of the junction unmatched. Germline loops: CDR1 DFQATT, CDR2 SNEGSKA (reference sequence). The CDR3 has 16 residues.

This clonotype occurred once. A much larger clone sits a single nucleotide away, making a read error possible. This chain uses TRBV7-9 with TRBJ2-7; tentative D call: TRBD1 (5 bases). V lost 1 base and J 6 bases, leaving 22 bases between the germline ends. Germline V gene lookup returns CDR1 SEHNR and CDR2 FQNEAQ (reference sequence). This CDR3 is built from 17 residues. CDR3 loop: CASSLGSSRKGSGEQYF. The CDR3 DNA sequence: TGTGCCAGCAGCTTAGGGAGTAGCAGGAAGGGGTCCGGCGAGCAGTACTTC.

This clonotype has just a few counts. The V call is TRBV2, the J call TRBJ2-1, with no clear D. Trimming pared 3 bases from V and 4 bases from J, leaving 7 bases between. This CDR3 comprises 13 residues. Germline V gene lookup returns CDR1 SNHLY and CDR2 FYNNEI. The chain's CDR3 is CASSDAAYNEQFF. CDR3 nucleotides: TGTGCCAGCAGTGACGCTGCGTACAATGAGCAGTTCTTC.

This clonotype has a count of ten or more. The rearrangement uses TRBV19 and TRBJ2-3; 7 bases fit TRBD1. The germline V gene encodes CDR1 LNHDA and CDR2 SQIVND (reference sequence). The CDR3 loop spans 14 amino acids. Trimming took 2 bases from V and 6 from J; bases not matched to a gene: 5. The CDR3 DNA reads TGTGCCAGTAGTATACAGACAGGGCGGGATACGCAGTATTTT. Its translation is CASSIQTGRDTQYF.

CDR3 nucleotide sequence: TGTGCCAGCAGTCTTCGGACTAGCGGAGATACGCAGTATTTT. It specifies CASSLRTSGDTQYF. The chain has TRBV6-6 and TRBJ2-3; TRBD2 matches 10 bases. This CDR3 is 14 amino acids long. The germline gives CDR1 MNHNY, CDR2 SVGAGI (reference sequence). V trimming: 5 bases; J trimming: 5 bases; junction bases outside the gene matches: 4.

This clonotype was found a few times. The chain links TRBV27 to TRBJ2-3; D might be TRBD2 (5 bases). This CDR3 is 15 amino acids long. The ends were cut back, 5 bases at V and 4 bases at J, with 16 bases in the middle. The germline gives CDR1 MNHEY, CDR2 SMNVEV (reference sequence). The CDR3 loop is CASSPLRYGADTQYF. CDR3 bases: TGTGCCAGCAGTCCCCTTAGGTACGGGGCAGATACGCAGTATTTT.